This T cell receptor (beta chain) originates from a study of blood T cell repertoires in COVID-19. Whole-study context: The samples span acute and convalescent COVID-19 from the United States, Italy and Spain.

Only in-frame clones appear in the TCRdb table, and some are missing; sequencing was by immunoSEQ multiplex PCR. In the table there are approximately 75,000 clones, roughly 82% of which are singletons. CDR3 length: 16 residues. V was clipped by 2 bases and J by 4 bases, with 20 bases between them. CDR1 GTSNPN and CDR2 SVGIG come from the germline V gene (reference sequence). The sample was peripheral blood. The TCR was taken from a woman aged 45-65 years with acute or convalescent COVID-19. This chain connects TRBV30 to TRBJ1-2; D call uncertain. CDR3 DNA sequence: TGTGCCTGGAGTCCCAAACGGGATGTCTTGGCCTATGGCTACACCTTC. This encodes CAWSPKRDVLAYGYTF.